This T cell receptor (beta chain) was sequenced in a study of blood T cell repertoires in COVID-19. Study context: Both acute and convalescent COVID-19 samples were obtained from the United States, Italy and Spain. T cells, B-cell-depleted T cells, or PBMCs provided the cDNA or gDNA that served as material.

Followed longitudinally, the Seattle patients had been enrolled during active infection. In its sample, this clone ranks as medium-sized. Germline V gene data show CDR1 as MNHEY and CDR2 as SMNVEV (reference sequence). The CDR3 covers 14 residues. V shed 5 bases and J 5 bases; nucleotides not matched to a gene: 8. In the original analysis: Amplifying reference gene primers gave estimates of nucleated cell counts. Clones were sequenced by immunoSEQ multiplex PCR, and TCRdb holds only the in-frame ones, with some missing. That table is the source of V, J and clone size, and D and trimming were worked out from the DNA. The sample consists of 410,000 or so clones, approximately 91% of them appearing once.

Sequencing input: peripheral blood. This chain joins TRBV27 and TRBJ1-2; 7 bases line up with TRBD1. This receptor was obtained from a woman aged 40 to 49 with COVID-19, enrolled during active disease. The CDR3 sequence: CASSPGTDYYGYTF. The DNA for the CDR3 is TGTGCCAGCAGTCCCGGGACAGACTATTATGGCTACACCTTC.